Many counts were recorded for the clone carrying this T cell receptor beta chain. The antigen is unknown. Using RNA transcripts, the TCR beta CDR3 regions were amplified. RT-PCR was first run with HTBI primers, then multiplex PCR in a second round. MiXCR was run by TCRdb on the multiplex PCR reads, yielding one entry per CDR3 protein. The sample has hundreds of thousands of distinct CDR3 sequences, about 41% seen once. J was trimmed by 2 bases and V by 5 bases; bases with no gene match: 13. Germline V lookup: CDR1 SEHNR, CDR2 FQNEAQ (reference sequence). The CDR3 is 18 residues long. These data originate in a study of Graves' ophthalmopathy and Graves' hyperthyroidism. For the study at large: The study drew peripheral blood at initial diagnosis, before any treatment. Findings of the study overall: A roughly 81% specificity and 87.88% sensitivity were achieved by a 13-signature model that separated ophthalmopathy from stable hyperthyroidism.

The TCR comes from an adult man with Graves' ophthalmopathy. The chain combines TRBV7-9 with TRBJ2-7, with TRBD2 identical over 12 bases. The specimen was peripheral blood. The CDR3 region has the DNA TGTGCCAGCAGCAAGCGGACTAGCGGGAACGCTCGAACCTACGAGCAGTACTTC. Residues: CASSKRTSGNARTYEQYF.